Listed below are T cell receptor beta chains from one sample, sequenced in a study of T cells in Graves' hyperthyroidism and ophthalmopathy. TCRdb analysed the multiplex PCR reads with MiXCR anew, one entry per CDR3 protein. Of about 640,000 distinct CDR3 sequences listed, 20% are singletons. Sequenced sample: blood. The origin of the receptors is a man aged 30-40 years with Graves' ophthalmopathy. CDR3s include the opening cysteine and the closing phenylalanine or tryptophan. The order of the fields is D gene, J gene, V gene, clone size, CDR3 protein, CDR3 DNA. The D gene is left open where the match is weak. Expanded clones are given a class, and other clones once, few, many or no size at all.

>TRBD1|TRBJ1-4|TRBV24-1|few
CATSAGGLEEKLFF
TGTGCCACCAGTGCAGGGGGCCTGGAGGAAAAACTGTTTTTT
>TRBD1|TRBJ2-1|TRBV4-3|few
CASSHFDRAPEQFF
TGCGCCAGCAGCCACTTTGACAGGGCCCCTGAGCAGTTCTTC
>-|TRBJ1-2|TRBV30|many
CAWSGNRVNYGYTF
TGTGCCTGGAGCGGGAACAGGGTTAACTATGGCTACACCTTC
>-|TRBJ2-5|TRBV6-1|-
CASSALRETQYF
TGTGCCAGCAGTGCCTTGCGGGAGACCCAGTACTTC
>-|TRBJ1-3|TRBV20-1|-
CSARGSGINTIYF
TGCAGTGCTAGAGGGTCAGGGATCAACACCATATATTTT
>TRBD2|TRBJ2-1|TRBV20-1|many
CSASLSGRWDNEQFF
TGCAGTGCTAGCCTAAGCGGGAGGTGGGACAATGAGCAGTTCTTC
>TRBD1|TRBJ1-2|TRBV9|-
CASSSTMRTGGLGYTF
TGTGCCAGCAGCTCAACAATGAGGACAGGGGGCCTAGGCTACACCTTC
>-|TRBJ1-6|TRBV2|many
CASSDGGGGPSNSPLHF
TGTGCCAGCAGTGATGGCGGGGGGGGGCCATCGAATTCACCCCTCCACTTT
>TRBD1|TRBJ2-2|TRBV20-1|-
CSATGTGGVIGELFF
TGCAGTGCTACCGGGACAGGGGGCGTGATCGGGGAGCTGTTTTTT
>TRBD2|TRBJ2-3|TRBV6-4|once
CASGTSGKDTQYF
TGTGCCAGTGGGACTAGCGGGAAGGATACGCAGTATTTT
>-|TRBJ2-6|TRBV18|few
CASQSLGAGANVLTF
TGTGCCAGCCAATCTCTAGGGGCTGGGGCCAACGTCCTGACTTTC
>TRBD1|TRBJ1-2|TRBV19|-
CASSTPGQGQHGYTF
TGTGCCAGTAGTACCCCGGGACAGGGGCAACATGGCTACACCTTC
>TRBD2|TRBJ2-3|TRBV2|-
CASSGAGGPGDTQYF
TGTGCCAGCAGCGGAGCGGGAGGGCCGGGAGATACGCAGTATTTT
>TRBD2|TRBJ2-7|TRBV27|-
CASRTSGSGSSYEQYF
TGTGCCAGCAGGACTAGCGGGTCTGGTTCCTCCTACGAGCAGTACTTC
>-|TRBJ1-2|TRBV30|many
CEEVDREGRNGYTF
TGTGAGGAGGTCGATCGGGAAGGGAGAAATGGCTACACCTTC
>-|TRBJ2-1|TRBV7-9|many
CASSPTRGGDNEQFF
TGTGCCAGCAGCCCGACAAGAGGGGGGGACAATGAGCAGTTCTTC
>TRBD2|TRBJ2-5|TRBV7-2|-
CASSFPGTRLETQYF
TGTGCCAGCAGCTTTCCCGGGACTAGACTGGAGACCCAGTACTTC
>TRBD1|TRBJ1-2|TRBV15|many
CATSRDHSRPGQGYYGYTF
TGTGCCACCAGCAGAGATCACTCACGGCCGGGACAGGGCTACTATGGCTACACCTTC
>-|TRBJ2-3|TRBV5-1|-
CASSSGTPDVVDTQYF
TGCGCCAGCAGCTCGGGGACCCCCGATGTTGTGGATACGCAGTATTTT
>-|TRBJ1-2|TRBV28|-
CATKIPSTSRGGYTF
TGTGCCACCAAGATACCCTCCACCTCCCGAGGGGGCTACACCTTC
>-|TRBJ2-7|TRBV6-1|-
CASSEEVTDNYEQYF
TGTGCCAGCAGTGAAGAGGTTACAGACAATTACGAGCAGTACTTC
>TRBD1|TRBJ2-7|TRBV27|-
CASSLQGEYEQYF
TGTGCCAGCAGTTTACAGGGGGAATACGAGCAGTACTTC